The 28 T cell receptor beta chains presented below share a single source sample, sequenced in a study of T cells in Graves' hyperthyroidism and ophthalmopathy. Amplified TCR beta CDR3 regions derived from RNA transcripts. During a first-round RT-PCR of the TCR CDR3, the HTBI primer set was used. Each CDR3 protein is one row after TCRdb ran MiXCR on the multiplex PCR reads. The table includes some 300,000 distinct CDR3 sequences, about 19% detected once. The sequenced material came from blood. These receptors were obtained from a man in his forties or fifties with Graves' ophthalmopathy.

This chain uses TRBV4-2 with TRBJ1-6, with unresolved D. V lost 0 bases to trimming and J lost 8 bases, with 5 bases between them. Germline V gene lookup returns CDR1 LGHNA and CDR2 YNFKEQ. This CDR3 region has 13 residues. The CDR3 sequence: CASSQELDSPLHF. The CDR3 region has the DNA TGTGCCAGCAGCCAAGAACTCGATTCACCCCTCCACTTT.

This clonotype came up many times. V is TRBV11-3 and J is TRBJ2-1, with TRBD2 identical over 7 bases. The CDR3 has 12 amino acids. V trimming: 1 base; J trimming: 13 bases; junction bases outside the gene matches: 4. Looked up from germline, CDR1 is SGHNT and CDR2 is YENEEA. The CDR3 DNA reads as TGTGCCAGCAGCTTAGGGGAGGGTCGCCAGTTCTTC. Translating gives CASSLGEGRQFF.

Of note for this clonotype: A much larger clone lies one base from this, so it may be a read error. This chain connects TRBV30 to TRBJ2-5, with unresolved D. Looked up from germline, CDR1 is GTSNPN and CDR2 is SVGIG (reference sequence). V lost 3 bases, J lost 4 bases, and 9 bases lay in between. CDR3 length: 12 amino acids. The CDR3 region is CAWRGRGETQYF. In DNA, the CDR3 is TGTGCCTGGAGGGGTAGAGGAGAGACCCAGTACTTC. Full variable domain (missing parts from reference TRBV30 and TRBJ2-5): SQTIHQWPATLVQPVGSPLSLECTVEGTSNPNLYWYRQAAGRGLQLLFYSVGIGQISSEVPQNLSASRPQDRQFILSSKKLLLSDSGFYLCAWRGRGETQYFGPGTRLLVL.

In its sample, this clonotype was seen many times. The V call is TRBV3-1, the J call TRBJ2-1, with TRBD2 matching over 10 bases. CDR1 is LGHDT, CDR2 YNNKEL, per germline (reference sequence). The CDR3 loop spans 16 amino acids. The ends lost 1 base at V and 5 bases at J; junction bases unmatched: 5. The chain's CDR3 is CASSQGSGRKNNEQFF. The CDR3 DNA reads as TGTGCCAGCAGCCAAGGTAGCGGGAGGAAAAACAATGAGCAGTTCTTC.

In this sample, this clonotype turned up a few times. V usage is TRBV3-1 and J usage is TRBJ2-6; 14 bases agree with TRBD2. Germline CDR1 and CDR2: LGHDT and YNNKEL (reference sequence). The CDR3 totals 18 residues. V lost 4 bases, J lost 4 bases, and 6 bases stayed unmatched. The CDR3 sequence is CASSLGLAGVLGANVLTF. CDR3 sequence (DNA): TGTGCCAGCAGCCTGGGACTAGCGGGAGTTTTGGGGGCCAACGTCCTGACTTTC. The full variable domain, with the rest looked up from reference TRBV3-1 and TRBJ2-6, is DTAVSQTPKYLVTQMGNDKSIKCEQNLGHDTMYWYKQDSKKFLKIMFSYNNKELIINETVPNRFSPKSPDKAHLNLHINSLELGDSAVYFCASSLGLAGVLGANVLTFGAGSRLTVL.

This rearrangement joins TRBV7-9 to TRBJ2-1, with TRBD1 matching 11 bases. The CDR3 has 16 amino acids. J was trimmed by 7 bases and V by 1 base; bases with no gene match: 6. Germline loops: CDR1 SEHNR, CDR2 FQNEAQ (reference sequence). In DNA form, the CDR3 reads TGTGCCAGCAGCTTAGATGGACAGGGGGCTATTAATGAGCAGTTCTTC. This codes for CASSLDGQGAINEQFF. Variable domain in full (rest from reference TRBV7-9 and TRBJ2-1): DTGVSQNPRHKITKRGQNVTFRCDPISEHNRLYWYRQTLGQGPEFLTYFQNEAQLEKSRLLSDRFSAERPKGSFSTLEIQRTEQGDSAMYLCASSLDGQGAINEQFFGPGTRLTVL.

In nucleotides, the CDR3 is TGCGCCAGCAGCTTGGTGACTAGCGGCAGCTCCTACAATGAGCAGTTCTTC. This sequence encodes CASSLVTSGSSYNEQFF. The rearrangement joins TRBV5-1 to TRBJ2-1; 9 nucleotides line up with TRBD2. Germline lookup yields CDR1 SGHRS and CDR2 YFSETQ. With V trimmed by 0 bases and J by 0 bases, 4 bases remained unmatched. This CDR3 region has 17 residues.

The V call is TRBV9, the J call TRBJ1-1, with D possibly matching TRBD1 (6 bases). CDR1 is SGDLS, CDR2 YYNGEE, per germline. This CDR3 region has 14 residues. V lost 0 bases and J 8 bases, leaving 14 bases between the germline ends. CDR3 nucleotides: TGTGCCAGCAGCGTAGCTTACCGAGGGACAGAAGCTTTCTTT. Translation: CASSVAYRGTEAFF.

This clonotype was recorded at least ten times. The genes are TRBV28 and TRBJ2-2, with 9 nucleotides matching TRBD2. Germline V gene lookup returns CDR1 MDHEN and CDR2 SYDVKM. The trim removed 6 bases at V and 7 bases at J, leaving 9 bases unmatched. The CDR3 is 15 residues long. CDR3 DNA: TGTGCCAGCAGAGACGTAGCGGGAGCGATCGGGGAGCTGTTTTTT. Residues: CASRDVAGAIGELFF.

The chain links TRBV7-3 to TRBJ1-6; no clear D gene. In germline, CDR1 is SGHTA, CDR2 FQGTGA. This CDR3 region has 13 residues. Trimming took 2 bases from V and 5 from J, leaving 4 bases between them. DNA for the CDR3: TGTGCCAGCAGCTTAGTGGATAATTCACCCCTCCACTTT. Translating gives CASSLVDNSPLHF.

This rearrangement joins TRBV6-2 or TRBV6-3 to TRBJ1-1; D is undetermined. This CDR3 is built from 17 residues. Deletions cut 8 bases from V and 6 bases from J, with 28 bases between. Germline V gene sequence: CDR1 MNHEY, CDR2 SVGEGT. In nucleotides, the CDR3 is TGTGCCAGCCCGCCCCCCCCCGAAAAGGGAAAAGACGCTGAAGCTTTCTTT. Translating it yields CASPPPPEKGKDAEAFF.

V and J are TRBV29-1 and TRBJ2-5, with 8 bases matching TRBD1. The CDR3 runs 15 residues. The ends lost 3 bases at V and 3 bases at J; junction bases unmatched: 9. The V gene's germline CDR1 is SQVTM and CDR2 ANQGSEA. The CDR3 protein is CSVEADRGLEETQYF. The CDR3 DNA follows: TGCAGCGTTGAGGCCGACAGGGGTCTCGAAGAGACCCAGTACTTC.

This CDR3 is CASSLFGTGQSQPQHF. CDR3 in DNA: TGTGCCAGCAGTTTATTCGGGACAGGGCAGAGTCAGCCCCAGCATTTT. V gene TRBV28 combines with J gene TRBJ1-5; 9 nucleotides agree with TRBD1. Germline V lookup: CDR1 MDHEN, CDR2 SYDVKM. This CDR3 contains 16 residues. Unmatched junction bases numbered 7, after V lost 1 base and J lost 6 bases.

This clonotype was seen more than once but under ten times. The chain combines TRBV6-1 with TRBJ2-1, with 8 bases lining up with TRBD2. The germline V gene has CDR1 MNHNS and CDR2 SASEGT. Germline trimming cut 3 bases from V and 1 base from J; bases unmatched to any gene: 5. The CDR3 consists of 16 residues. In nucleotides, the CDR3 is TGTGCCAGCAGTGAGGTGAGCGGGAGATCCTACAATGAGCAGTTCTTC. It encodes CASSEVSGRSYNEQFF.

This clonotype appeared many times. The V and J genes are TRBV2 and TRBJ1-2; 9 nucleotides match TRBD1. Losses at the gene ends were 10 bases for V and 2 bases for J; bases not matched to a gene: 11. The V gene's germline CDR1 is SNHLY and CDR2 FYNNEI. The CDR3 runs to 15 residues. CDR3 region: CAIIDRGGWNYGYTF. In DNA, the CDR3 is TGTGCCATCATCGACAGGGGGGGATGGAACTATGGCTACACCTTC.

This clonotype was counted a few times. V and J are TRBV12-3 or TRBV12-4 and TRBJ2-1, with D maybe TRBD1 (5 bases). Trimming shortened V by 5 bases and J by 4 bases, and 12 bases separated the two germline ends. This CDR3 spans 14 amino acids. CDR3 sequence: CASSPRTPYNEQFF. The CDR3 bases are TGTGCCAGCAGTCCCCGGACACCTTACAATGAGCAGTTCTTC.

The rearrangement links TRBV27 to TRBJ2-1; D remains ambiguous. This CDR3 has 13 amino acids. The germline gives CDR1 MNHEY, CDR2 SMNVEV (reference sequence). Trimming took 8 bases from V and 6 from J, leaving 14 bases between them. CDR3 residues: CASSRRSLNEQFF. CDR3 bases: TGTGCCAGCTCCCGACGATCGCTCAATGAGCAGTTCTTC.

V is TRBV27 and J is TRBJ2-5; D ambiguous. The ends were cut back, 6 bases at V and 5 bases at J, with 10 bases in the middle. The germline V gene encodes CDR1 MNHEY and CDR2 SMNVEV (reference sequence). CDR3 length equals 12 residues. The CDR3: CASSPYGETQYF. The CDR3 DNA follows: TGTGCCAGCAGCCCATATGGGGAGACCCAGTACTTC.

This clonotype was counted ten times or more. The genes are TRBV7-2 and TRBJ2-7, with a possible D match to TRBD2 (5 bases). This CDR3 comprises 14 residues. Deletions cut 2 bases from V and 5 bases from J, with 13 bases between. Germline loops: CDR1 SGHTA, CDR2 FQGNSA. The chain's CDR3 is CASSLSRAVNEQYF. In DNA form, the CDR3 reads TGTGCCAGCAGCTTATCGCGGGCAGTAAACGAGCAGTACTTC.

This chain links TRBV10-3 with TRBJ2-1, with 11 nucleotides matching TRBD2. From germline, CDR1 is ENHRY and CDR2 SYGVKD. V gave up 6 bases and J gave up 6 bases; unmatched junction bases: 7. This CDR3 spans 15 amino acids. The CDR3, as DNA: TGTGCCATCAGCCGGCTAGCGGGAGGATTCAATGAGCAGTTCTTC. Protein: CAISRLAGGFNEQFF.

In its sample, this clonotype was seen a few times. V gene TRBV19 combines with J gene TRBJ1-1; D not certain. Germline CDR1 is LNHDA and CDR2 is SQIVND (reference sequence). CDR3 length equals 13 residues. The V end lost 6 bases, the J end lost 5 bases, and 13 bases lay between the germline ends. CDR3 residues: CASREGYTTEAFF. In DNA form, the CDR3 reads TGTGCCAGTAGGGAAGGGTACACAACTGAAGCTTTCTTT.

Ten or more counts support this clonotype. The chain is built from TRBV28 and TRBJ1-2, with D unresolved. Germline loops: CDR1 MDHEN, CDR2 SYDVKM. V lost 3 bases to trimming and J lost 2 bases, with 4 bases between them. The CDR3 covers 12 residues. CDR3 coding DNA: TGTGCCAGCAGTTTCCTCAACTATGGCTACACCTTC. It encodes CASSFLNYGYTF.

In this sample, this clonotype turned up a few times. The chain couples TRBV13 to TRBJ2-2; D ambiguous. The CDR3 contains 14 residues. Germline V gives CDR1 PRHDT, CDR2 FYEKMQ (reference sequence). V shed 4 bases and J shed 7 bases, with 13 bases lying between them. The CDR3 protein is CASSSVSPGGELFF. CDR3 sequence (DNA): TGTGCCAGCAGCTCCGTTTCCCCTGGCGGGGAGCTGTTTTTT. The complete variable domain, with remaining parts taken from reference TRBV13 and TRBJ2-2, reads AAGVIQSPRHLIKEKRETATLKCYPIPRHDTVYWYQQGPGQDPQFLISFYEKMQSDKGSIPDRFSAQQFSDYHSELNMSSLELGDSALYFCASSSVSPGGELFFGEGSRLTVL.

CDR3 nucleotides: TGCAGCTCATCTTCGGGGGTGGGTCAGCCCCAGCATTTT. As protein: CSSSSGVGQPQHF. The rearrangement uses TRBV29-1 and TRBJ1-5; the D gene is possibly TRBD1 (5 bases). The CDR3 runs to 13 residues. The ends were cut back, 8 bases at V and 6 bases at J, with 17 bases in the middle. CDR1 is SQVTM, CDR2 ANQGSEA, per germline.

V is TRBV12-3 or TRBV12-4 and J is TRBJ1-6, with unresolved D. Trimming cost V 3 bases and J 4 bases, with 10 bases left between them. The CDR3 loop spans 15 amino acids. CDR3 region: CASSLSHSYNSPLHF. The CDR3 nucleotides are TGTGCCAGCAGTTTGTCGCACAGTTATAATTCACCCCTCCACTTT.

A remark on this clonotype: One end of the junction is discordant with germline, which a read error may explain. The V gene is TRBV5-1, the J gene TRBJ1-1; D unresolved. This CDR3 has 13 amino acids. Germline CDR1 SGHRS, CDR2 YFSETQ. CDR3 sequence: CASSLGQTPEPFF. CDR3 DNA: TGCGCCAGCAGCTTGGGTCAGACCCCTGAACCTTTCTTT.

This clonotype was observed at least ten times. The V and J genes are TRBV28 and TRBJ2-1; 11 nucleotides line up with TRBD2. V lost 8 bases, J lost 5 bases, and 5 bases stayed unmatched. The germline gives CDR1 MDHEN, CDR2 SYDVKM. This CDR3 is built from 14 residues. CDR3 coding DNA: TGTGCCAGCGCGGGGACTAGCGGCAACAATGAGCAGTTCTTC. Translation gives CASAGTSGNNEQFF.

This clonotype has just a few counts. This could be a read error, since a much larger clone is one nucleotide away. The J gene is TRBJ2-1, the V gene TRBV29-1; the match to TRBD1 covers 11 bases. The trim removed 4 bases at V and 11 bases at J, leaving 13 bases unmatched. CDR3 length: 15 amino acids. Per the germline V gene, CDR1 is SQVTM and CDR2 is ANQGSEA. CDR3 in DNA: TGCAGCGTTGTACCGTGGACAGGGGGCGGGAATAAGCAGTTCTTC. It translates to CSVVPWTGGGNKQFF.